This TCR beta chain was sequenced in a study of blood T cell repertoires in COVID-19. Patients at the Seattle site were enrolled during active infection and followed longitudinally. In the original workflow: Estimates of nucleated cell counts were drawn from the amplification of reference gene primers. Generated by immunoSEQ multiplex PCR, the TCRdb table keeps only in-frame clones and is missing some. D and trimming were read from the DNA, whereas the V and J calls and clone size are those reported in that table. The repertoire holds 250,000 or so clones, with around nine tenths as singletons. The sequenced sample consisted of peripheral blood. The TCR originated in a man in his thirties or forties with COVID-19, enrolled during active disease.

CDR3 nucleotides: TGTGCCAGCAGCCCCAACAGGGACGGCTATGGCTACACCTTC. Residues: CASSPNRDGYGYTF. The chain uses TRBV2 and TRBJ1-2, with D maybe TRBD1 (6 bases). CDR1 SNHLY and CDR2 FYNNEI come from the germline V gene. The V gene lost 6 bases and the J gene lost 4 bases, with 15 bases spanning the gap. This CDR3 spans 14 amino acids.